One T cell receptor beta chain is described in this entry. Assay used: immunoSEQ multiplex PCR; TCRdb lists only in-frame clones, some missing. The table includes around 120,000 clones, over 85% detected once. This sample stems from a study of control samples from healthy donors and cancer patients. Source material: blood. The TCR comes from a man in his thirties or forties in good health.

CDR3 sequence reads: CASSRLPVENTEAFF. Written as DNA, the CDR3 is TGCGCCAGCAGCCGGCTCCCGGTGGAGAACACTGAAGCTTTCTTT. V usage is TRBV5-1 and J usage is TRBJ1-1; D ambiguous. V lost 4 bases to trimming and J lost 1 base, with 14 bases between them. This CDR3 is 15 amino acids long. The germline CDR1 and CDR2 sequences are SGHRS and YFSETQ.